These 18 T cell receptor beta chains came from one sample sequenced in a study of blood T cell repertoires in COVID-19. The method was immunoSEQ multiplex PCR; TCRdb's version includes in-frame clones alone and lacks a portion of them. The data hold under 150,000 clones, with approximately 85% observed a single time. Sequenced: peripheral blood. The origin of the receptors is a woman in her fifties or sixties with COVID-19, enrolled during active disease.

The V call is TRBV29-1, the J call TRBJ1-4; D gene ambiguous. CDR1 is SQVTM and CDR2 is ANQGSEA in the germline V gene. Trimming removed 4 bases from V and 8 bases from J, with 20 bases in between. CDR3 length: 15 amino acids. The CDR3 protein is CSVAFGNQEAEKLFF. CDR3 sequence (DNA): TGCAGCGTTGCATTCGGGAACCAGGAGGCGGAAAAACTGTTTTTT.

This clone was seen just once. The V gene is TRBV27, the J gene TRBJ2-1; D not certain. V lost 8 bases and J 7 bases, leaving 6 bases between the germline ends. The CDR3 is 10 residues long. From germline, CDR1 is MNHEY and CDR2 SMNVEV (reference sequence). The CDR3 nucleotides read TGTGCCAGCGGGCGAAATGAGCAGTTCTTC. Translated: CASGRNEQFF.

The CDR3 nucleotides read TGTGCCAGCAGTTTACTCGGTCAGGCGCTAGCTGAAAAACTGTTTTTT. It codes for CASSLLGQALAEKLFF. The V call is TRBV27, the J call TRBJ1-4; D remains ambiguous. This CDR3 comprises 16 residues. The germline gives CDR1 MNHEY, CDR2 SMNVEV (reference sequence). Trimming shortened V by 2 bases and J by 7 bases, and 17 bases separated the two germline ends.

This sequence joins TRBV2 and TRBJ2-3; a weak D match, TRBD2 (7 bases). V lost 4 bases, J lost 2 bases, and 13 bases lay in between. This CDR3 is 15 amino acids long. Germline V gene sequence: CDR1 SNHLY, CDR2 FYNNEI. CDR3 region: CASSGRGDYTDTQYF. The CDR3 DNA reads TGTGCCAGCAGTGGGAGGGGGGACTACACAGATACGCAGTATTTT. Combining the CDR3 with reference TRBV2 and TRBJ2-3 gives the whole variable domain EPEVTQTPSHQVTQMGQEVILRCVPISNHLYFYWYRQILGQKVEFLVSFYNNEISEKSEIFDDQFSVERPDGSNFTLKIRSTKLEDSAMYFCASSGRGDYTDTQYFGPGTRLTVL.

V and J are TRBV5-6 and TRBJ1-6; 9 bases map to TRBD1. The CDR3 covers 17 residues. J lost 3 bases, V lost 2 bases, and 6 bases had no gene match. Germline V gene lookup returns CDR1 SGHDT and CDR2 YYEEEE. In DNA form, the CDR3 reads TGTGCCAGCAGCTTCGGGACAGGGTCCTTCTATAATTCACCCCTCCACTTT. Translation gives CASSFGTGSFYNSPLHF. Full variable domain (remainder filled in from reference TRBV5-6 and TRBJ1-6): DAGVTQSPTHLIKTRGQQVTLRCSPKSGHDTVSWYQQALGQGPQFIFQYYEEEERQRGNFPDRFSGHQFPNYSSELNVNALLLGDSALYLCASSFGTGSFYNSPLHFGNGTRLTVT.

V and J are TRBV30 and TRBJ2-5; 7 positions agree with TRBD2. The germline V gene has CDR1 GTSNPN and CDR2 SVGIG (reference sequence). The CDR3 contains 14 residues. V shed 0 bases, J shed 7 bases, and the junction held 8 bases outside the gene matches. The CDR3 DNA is TGTGCCTGGAGTGTAGGCGGGGGTTCAGGGACCCAGTACTTC. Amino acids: CAWSVGGGSGTQYF.

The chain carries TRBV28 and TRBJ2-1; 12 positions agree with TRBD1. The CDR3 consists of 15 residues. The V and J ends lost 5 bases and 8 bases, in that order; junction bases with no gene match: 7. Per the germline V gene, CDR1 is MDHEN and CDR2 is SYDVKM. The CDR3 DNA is TGTGCCAGCAGTGACGCGGGACAGGGGGCCGATGAGCAGTTCTTC. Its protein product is CASSDAGQGADEQFF.

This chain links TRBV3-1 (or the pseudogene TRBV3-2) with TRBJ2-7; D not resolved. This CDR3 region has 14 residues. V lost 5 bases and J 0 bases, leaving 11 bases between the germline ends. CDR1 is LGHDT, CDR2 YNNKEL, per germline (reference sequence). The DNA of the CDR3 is TGTGCCAGCAGCGGCCAGTTGGTCTCCTACGAGCAGTACTTC. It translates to CASSGQLVSYEQYF.

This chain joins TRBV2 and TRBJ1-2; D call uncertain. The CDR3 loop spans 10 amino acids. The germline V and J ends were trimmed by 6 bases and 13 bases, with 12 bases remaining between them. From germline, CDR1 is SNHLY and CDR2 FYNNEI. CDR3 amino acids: CASRPTSVTF. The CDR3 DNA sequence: TGTGCCAGCAGGCCGACGAGCGTCACCTTC.

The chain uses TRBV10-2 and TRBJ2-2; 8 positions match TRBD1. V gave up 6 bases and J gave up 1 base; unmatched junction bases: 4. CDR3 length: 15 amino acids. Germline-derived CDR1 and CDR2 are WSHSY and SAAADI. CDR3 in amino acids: CASSRTGRNTGELFF. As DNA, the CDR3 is TGCGCCAGCAGCCGGACAGGGCGGAACACCGGGGAGCTGTTTTTT.

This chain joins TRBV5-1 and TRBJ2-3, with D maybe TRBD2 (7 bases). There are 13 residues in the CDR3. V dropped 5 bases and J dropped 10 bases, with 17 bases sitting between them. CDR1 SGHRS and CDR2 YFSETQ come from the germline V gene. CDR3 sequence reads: CASSARGLRAQYF. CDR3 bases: TGCGCCAGCAGTGCGCGGGGGCTTAGGGCGCAGTATTTT.

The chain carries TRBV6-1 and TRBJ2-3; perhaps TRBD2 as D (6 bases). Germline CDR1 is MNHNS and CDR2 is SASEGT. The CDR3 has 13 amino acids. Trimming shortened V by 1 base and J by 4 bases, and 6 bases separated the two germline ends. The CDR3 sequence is CASSEGLADTQYF. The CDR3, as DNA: TGTGCCAGCAGTGAAGGACTAGCAGATACGCAGTATTTT.

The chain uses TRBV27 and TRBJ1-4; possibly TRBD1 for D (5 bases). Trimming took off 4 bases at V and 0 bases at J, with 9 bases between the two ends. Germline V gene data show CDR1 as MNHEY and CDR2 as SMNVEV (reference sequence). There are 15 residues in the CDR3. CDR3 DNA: TGTGCCAGCAGTTCCCAAGGGGCAACTAATGAAAAACTGTTTTTT. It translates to CASSSQGATNEKLFF.

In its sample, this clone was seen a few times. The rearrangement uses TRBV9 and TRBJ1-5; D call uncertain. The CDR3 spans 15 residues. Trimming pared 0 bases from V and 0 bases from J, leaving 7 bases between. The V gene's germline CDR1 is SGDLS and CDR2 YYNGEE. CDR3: CASSVGQDSNQPQHF. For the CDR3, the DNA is TGTGCCAGCAGCGTAGGACAAGATAGCAATCAGCCCCAGCATTTT.

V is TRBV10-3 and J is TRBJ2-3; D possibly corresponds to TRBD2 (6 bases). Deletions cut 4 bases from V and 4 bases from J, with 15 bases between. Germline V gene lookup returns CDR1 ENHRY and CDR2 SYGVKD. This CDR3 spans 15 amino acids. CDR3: CAISGGGESPDTQYF. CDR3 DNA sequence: TGTGCCATCAGTGGGGGCGGGGAGTCCCCAGATACGCAGTATTTT.

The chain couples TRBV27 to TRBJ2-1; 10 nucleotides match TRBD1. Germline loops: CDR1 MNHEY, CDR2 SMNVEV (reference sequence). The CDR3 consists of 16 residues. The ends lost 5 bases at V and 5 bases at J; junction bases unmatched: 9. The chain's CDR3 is CASSPRWTGGDNEQFF. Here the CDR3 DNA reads TGTGCCAGCAGTCCTCGATGGACAGGGGGGGACAATGAGCAGTTCTTC.

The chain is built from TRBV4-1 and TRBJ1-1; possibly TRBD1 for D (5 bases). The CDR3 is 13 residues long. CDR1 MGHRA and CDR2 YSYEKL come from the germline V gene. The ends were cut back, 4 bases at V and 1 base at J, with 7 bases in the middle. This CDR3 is CASSPRENTEAFF. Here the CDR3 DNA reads TGCGCCAGCAGCCCCAGGGAGAACACTGAAGCTTTCTTT.

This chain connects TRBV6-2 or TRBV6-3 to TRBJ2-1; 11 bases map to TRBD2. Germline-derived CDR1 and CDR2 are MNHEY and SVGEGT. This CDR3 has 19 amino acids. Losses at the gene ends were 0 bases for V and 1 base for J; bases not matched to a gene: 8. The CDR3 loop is CASSYSRTSGQNSYNEQFF. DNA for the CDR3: TGTGCCAGCAGTTACTCGAGGACTAGCGGGCAAAATTCCTACAATGAGCAGTTCTTC.